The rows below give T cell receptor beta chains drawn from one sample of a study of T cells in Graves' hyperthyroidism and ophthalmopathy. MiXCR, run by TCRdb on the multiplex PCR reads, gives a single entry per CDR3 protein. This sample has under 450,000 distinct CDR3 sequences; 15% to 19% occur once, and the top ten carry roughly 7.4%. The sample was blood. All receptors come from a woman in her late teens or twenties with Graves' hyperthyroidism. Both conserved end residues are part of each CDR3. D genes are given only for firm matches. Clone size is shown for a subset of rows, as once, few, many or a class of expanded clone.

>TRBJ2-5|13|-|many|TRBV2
CASTARGQETQYF
TGTGCCAGCACCGCTAGGGGACAAGAGACCCAGTACTTC
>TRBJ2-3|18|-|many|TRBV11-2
CASSLEGTSTPYTDTQYF
TGTGCCAGCAGCTTAGAGGGGACTTCCACACCCTACACAGATACGCAGTATTTT
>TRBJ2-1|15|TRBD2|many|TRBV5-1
CAAGWRGSSYNEQFF
TGCGCAGCAGGTTGGCGGGGGAGCTCCTACAATGAGCAGTTCTTC
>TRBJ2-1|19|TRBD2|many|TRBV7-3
CASTPEGGTSGRAFNEQFF
TGTGCCAGCACTCCCGAGGGGGGGACTAGCGGGAGGGCCTTTAATGAGCAGTTCTTC
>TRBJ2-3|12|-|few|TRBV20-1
CSARSNWDTQYF
TGCAGTGCTAGATCAAACTGGGATACGCAGTATTTT
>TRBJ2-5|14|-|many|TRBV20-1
CSARGGANQETQYF
TGCAGTGCTAGGGGGGGAGCCAATCAAGAGACCCAGTACTTC
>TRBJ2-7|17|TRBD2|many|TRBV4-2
CASSQESPAGGTYEQYF
TGTGCCAGCAGCCAAGAGTCGCCAGCGGGAGGCACCTACGAGCAGTACTTC
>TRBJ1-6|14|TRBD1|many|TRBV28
CASSYDRVGSPLHF
TGTGCCAGCAGCTACGACAGGGTAGGGTCACCCCTCCACTTT
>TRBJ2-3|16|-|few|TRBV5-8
CASSPAWEPGTDTQYF
TGTGCCAGCAGCCCTGCCTGGGAGCCGGGCACAGATACGCAGTATTTT
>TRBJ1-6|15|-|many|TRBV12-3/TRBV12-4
CASSSSGGAGSPLHF
TGTGCCAGCAGTTCCTCGGGGGGCGCGGGTTCACCCCTCCACTTT
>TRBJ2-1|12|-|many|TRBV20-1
CSVPTAYNEQFF
TGCAGTGTCCCGACAGCATACAATGAGCAGTTCTTC
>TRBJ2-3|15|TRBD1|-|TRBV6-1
CASSDRDRAFDTQYF
TGTGCCAGCAGTGACCGGGACAGGGCGTTCGATACGCAGTATTTT
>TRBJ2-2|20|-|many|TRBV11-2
CASSFDPLWPGVLNTGELFF
TGTGCCAGCAGCTTTGATCCCTTGTGGCCAGGAGTCTTGAACACCGGGGAGCTGTTTTTT
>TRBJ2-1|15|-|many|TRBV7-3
CASSLGSISYNEQFF
TGTGCCAGCAGCTTAGGATCGATTTCCTACAATGAGCAGTTCTTC
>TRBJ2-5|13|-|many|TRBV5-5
CASSTWSQETQYF
TGTGCCAGCAGCACCTGGTCACAAGAGACCCAGTACTTC
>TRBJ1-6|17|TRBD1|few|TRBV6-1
CASSLQQGGSQNSPLHF
TGTGCCAGCTCCCTCCAACAGGGGGGGAGTCAAAATTCACCCCTCCACTTT
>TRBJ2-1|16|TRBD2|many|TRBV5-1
CASSLSGSRWYNEQFF
TGCGCCAGCAGCTTGAGCGGGAGTCGGTGGTACAATGAGCAGTTCTTC
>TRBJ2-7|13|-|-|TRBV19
CASSISGSYEQYF
TGTGCCAGTAGTATCTCAGGTTCCTACGAGCAGTACTTC
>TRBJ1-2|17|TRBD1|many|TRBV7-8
CASSLGGKTGKPYGYTF
TGTGCCAGCAGCTTAGGGGGGAAGACAGGGAAGCCTTATGGCTACACCTTC
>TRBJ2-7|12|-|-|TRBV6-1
CASMTLAYEQYF
TGTGCCAGCATGACCCTGGCCTACGAGCAGTACTTC
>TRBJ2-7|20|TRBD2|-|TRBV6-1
CASRTWTSGGVPRSSYEQYF
TGTGCCAGCAGAACCTGGACTAGCGGGGGGGTCCCCCGGAGCTCCTACGAGCAGTACTTC
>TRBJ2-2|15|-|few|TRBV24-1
CATSGFGLATGELFF
TGTGCCACCAGTGGTTTCGGCCTTGCCACCGGGGAGCTGTTTTTT
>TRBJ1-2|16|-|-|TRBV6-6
CASSYLATGAIYGYTF
TGTGCCAGCAGTTACCTGGCGACAGGAGCGATCTATGGCTACACCTTC
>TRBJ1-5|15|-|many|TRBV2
CASSEWGPSSQPQHF
TGTGCCAGCAGTGAGTGGGGACCTAGCAGTCAGCCCCAGCATTTT
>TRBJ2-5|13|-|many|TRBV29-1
CSVEWGAQETQYF
TGCAGCGTTGAATGGGGGGCCCAAGAGACCCAGTACTTC
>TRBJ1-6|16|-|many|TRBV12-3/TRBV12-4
CASSLGQSSYNSPLHF
TGTGCCAGCAGTTTAGGACAGAGCTCCTATAATTCACCCCTCCACTTT
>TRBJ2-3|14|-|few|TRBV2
CASRRTQSTDTQYF
TGTGCCAGCAGGAGGACTCAGTCGACAGATACGCAGTATTTT
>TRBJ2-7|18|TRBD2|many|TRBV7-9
CASSLDTPSGVAGYEQYF
TGTGCCAGCAGCTTAGATACTCCGAGCGGGGTGGCGGGTTACGAGCAGTACTTC
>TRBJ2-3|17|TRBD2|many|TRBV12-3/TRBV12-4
CASSSSGGRIRTDTQYF
TGTGCCAGCAGTTCTAGCGGGGGGCGTATTCGCACAGATACGCAGTATTTT
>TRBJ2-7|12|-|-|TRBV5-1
CASSPIMYEQYF
TGTGCCAGCAGCCCGATCATGTACGAGCAGTACTTC
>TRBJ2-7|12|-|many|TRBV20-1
CSVLTEGYEQYF
TGCAGTGTTCTGACAGAAGGATACGAGCAGTACTTC
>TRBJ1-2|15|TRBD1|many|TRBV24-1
CATSVAGTGVNGYTF
TGTGCCACCAGTGTGGCCGGGACAGGGGTTAATGGCTACACCTTC
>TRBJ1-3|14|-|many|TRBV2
CASSEGGSGNTIYF
TGTGCCAGCAGCGAGGGGGGTTCTGGAAACACCATATATTTT
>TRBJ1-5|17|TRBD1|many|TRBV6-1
CASSGAPGTGDNQPQHF
TGTGCCAGCAGCGGTGCACCCGGGACAGGGGACAATCAGCCCCAGCATTTT
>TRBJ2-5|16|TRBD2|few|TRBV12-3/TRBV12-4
CASSPKTSGRVPTQYF
TGTGCCAGCAGTCCAAAGACTAGCGGGAGGGTCCCGACCCAGTACTTC
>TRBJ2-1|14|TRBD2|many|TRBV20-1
CSGQPGLEYGGQFF
TGCAGTGGTCAACCGGGACTAGAATACGGTGGGCAGTTCTTC
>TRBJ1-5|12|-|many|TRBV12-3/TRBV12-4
CASTPGNQPQHF
TGTGCCAGCACCCCAGGGAATCAGCCCCAGCATTTT
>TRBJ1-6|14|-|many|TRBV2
CASRSGSYNSPLHF
TGTGCCAGCAGATCCGGGAGCTATAATTCACCCCTCCACTTT
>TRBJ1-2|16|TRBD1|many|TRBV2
CASSDMGTGALYGYTF
TGTGCCAGCAGTGATATGGGGACAGGGGCCCTCTATGGCTACACCTTC
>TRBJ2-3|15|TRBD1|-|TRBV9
CASSPQGGASDTQYF
TGTGCCAGCAGCCCCCAAGGGGGCGCCTCAGATACGCAGTATTTT
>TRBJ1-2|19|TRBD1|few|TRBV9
CASSVGGPGSSHRGHGYTF
TGTGCCAGCAGCGTAGGGGGCCCAGGCTCAAGCCACAGGGGCCATGGCTACACCTTC
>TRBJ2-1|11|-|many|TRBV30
CASGGGDEQFF
TGTGCCTCTGGTGGCGGCGATGAGCAGTTCTTC
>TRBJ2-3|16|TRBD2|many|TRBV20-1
CSARGYLAGVKDTQYF
TGCAGTGCTAGAGGGTACCTAGCGGGGGTCAAGGATACGCAGTATTTT
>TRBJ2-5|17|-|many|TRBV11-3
CASSWGRSPGGGETQYF
TGTGCCAGCAGCTGGGGGCGCAGCCCTGGAGGGGGGGAGACCCAGTACTTC
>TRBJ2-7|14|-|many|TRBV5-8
CASSLSRDVDEQYF
TGTGCCAGCAGCTTGTCCAGGGACGTGGACGAGCAGTACTTC
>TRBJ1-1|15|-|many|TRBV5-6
CASSWAGMGNTEAFF
TGTGCCAGCAGCTGGGCAGGGATGGGGAACACTGAAGCTTTCTTT
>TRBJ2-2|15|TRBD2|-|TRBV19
CASIIGGGGTGELFF
TGTGCCAGTATAATCGGCGGGGGGGGCACCGGGGAGCTGTTTTTT
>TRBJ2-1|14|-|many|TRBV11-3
CASRLRSLYNEQFF
TGTGCCAGCAGACTTCGTAGCTTGTACAATGAGCAGTTCTTC
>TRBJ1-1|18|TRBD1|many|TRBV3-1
CASSHPGQDNRMNTEAFF
TGTGCCAGCAGCCACCCCGGACAGGACAACAGAATGAACACTGAAGCTTTCTTT
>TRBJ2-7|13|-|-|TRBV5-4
CASSPGSIAEQYF
TGTGCCAGCAGTCCGGGCTCCATAGCCGAGCAGTACTTC
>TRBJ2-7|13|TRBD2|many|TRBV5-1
CASRSASGGEQYF
TGCGCCAGCAGATCGGCTAGCGGGGGGGAGCAGTACTTC
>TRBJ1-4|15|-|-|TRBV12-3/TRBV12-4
CASSLSGTRRGKLFF
TGTGCCAGCAGTTTATCCGGGACAAGGCGAGGAAAACTGTTTTTT
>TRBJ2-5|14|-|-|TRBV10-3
CAISGIEGGETQYF
TGTGCCATCAGTGGCATCGAAGGAGGGGAGACCCAGTACTTC
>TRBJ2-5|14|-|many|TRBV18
CASSPPAGAETQYF
TGTGCCAGCTCACCACCGGCAGGTGCTGAGACCCAGTACTTC
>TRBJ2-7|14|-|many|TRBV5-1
CASSLRVRSYEQYF
TGCGCCAGCAGCTTGCGGGTACGCTCCTACGAGCAGTACTTC
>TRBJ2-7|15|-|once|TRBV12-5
CASGHGTLPSDEQYF
TGTGCTAGTGGTCATGGGACCCTTCCCTCGGACGAGCAGTACTTC
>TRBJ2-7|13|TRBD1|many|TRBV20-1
CSAAGQGVWEQYF
TGCAGTGCTGCTGGACAGGGTGTATGGGAGCAGTACTTC
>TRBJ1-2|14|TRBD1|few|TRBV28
CASRETGGHYGYTF
TGTGCCAGCAGAGAGACAGGGGGGCACTATGGCTACACCTTC
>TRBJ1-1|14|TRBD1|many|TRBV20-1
CSASPPTGSGEAFF
TGCAGTGCATCCCCCCCGACAGGGTCTGGTGAAGCTTTCTTT